The rows below give T cell receptor beta chains drawn from one sample of a study of blood T cell repertoires in COVID-19. Profiling relied on immunoSEQ multiplex PCR, and the TCRdb table lists in-frame clones only, not all of them. The sample has approximately 300,000 clones; about 85% are singletons. The sample comprised peripheral blood. These receptors all stem from a woman aged 50 to 65 who had recovered from COVID-19. Both conserved end residues are part of each CDR3. A D gene is named only where the DNA matches it firmly. Not every row has a clone size; where given, it reads once, few, many or a size class.

J gene: TRBJ1-2
CDR3 length: 12
D gene: TRBD1
V gene: TRBV30
clone size: NA
CDR3 DNA: TGTGCCTGGAGTAGGACAGGGGGCGGCTACACCTTC
CDR3 protein: CAWSRTGGGYTF

J gene: TRBJ2-7
CDR3 length: 16
D gene: NA
V gene: TRBV2
clone size: NA
CDR3 DNA: TGTGCCAGCAGTGGGGGTACTAGCCGAAGATTTTACGAGCAGTACTTC
CDR3 protein: CASSGGTSRRFYEQYF

J gene: TRBJ1-1
CDR3 length: 8
D gene: NA
V gene: TRBV7-9
clone size: NA
CDR3 DNA: TGTGCCAGCACCCCTAGCTTATTT
CDR3 protein: CASTPSLF

J gene: TRBJ2-7
CDR3 length: 15
D gene: TRBD2
V gene: TRBV3-1/TRBV3-2
clone size: NA
CDR3 DNA: TGTGCCAGCAGCCAAGGACTAGCGGGAGTGGGCGAGCAGTACTTC
CDR3 protein: CASSQGLAGVGEQYF

J gene: TRBJ1-2
CDR3 length: 14
D gene: NA
V gene: TRBV9
clone size: NA
CDR3 DNA: TGTGCCAGCAGCGAAAGGGACACAGGCTATGGCTACACCTTC
CDR3 protein: CASSERDTGYGYTF

J gene: TRBJ1-5
CDR3 length: 15
D gene: NA
V gene: TRBV7-2
clone size: NA
CDR3 DNA: TGTGCCAGCAGCTTAGTCCAGGGTAGCAATCAGCCCCAGCATTTT
CDR3 protein: CASSLVQGSNQPQHF

J gene: TRBJ2-3
CDR3 length: 16
D gene: NA
V gene: TRBV7-2
clone size: once
CDR3 DNA: TGTGCCAGCAGCTTAGGAGTGGGAGGTGTGGGTGATACGCAGTATTTT
CDR3 protein: CASSLGVGGVGDTQYF

J gene: TRBJ1-5
CDR3 length: 11
D gene: NA
V gene: TRBV24-1
clone size: NA
CDR3 DNA: TGTGCCACCAGTCCCGGAGTGTCCCAGCATTTT
CDR3 protein: CATSPGVSQHF

J gene: TRBJ1-5
CDR3 length: 15
D gene: TRBD1
V gene: TRBV5-1
clone size: NA
CDR3 DNA: TGCGCCAGCAGCTTGACGACAGGGGGGAATCAGCCCCAGCATTTT
CDR3 protein: CASSLTTGGNQPQHF

J gene: TRBJ1-2
CDR3 length: 16
D gene: TRBD1
V gene: TRBV7-2
clone size: once
CDR3 DNA: TGTGCCAGCAGCTCGTCCCGGGACAGCCTCTACTATGGCTACACCTTC
CDR3 protein: CASSSSRDSLYYGYTF

J gene: TRBJ1-2
CDR3 length: 15
D gene: NA
V gene: TRBV11-2
clone size: NA
CDR3 DNA: TGTGCCAGCACCCCGACCCCAGGGTCGGACTATGGCTACACCTTC
CDR3 protein: CASTPTPGSDYGYTF

J gene: TRBJ1-4
CDR3 length: 15
D gene: TRBD1
V gene: TRBV7-9
clone size: few
CDR3 DNA: TGTGCCAGCAGCCCCCGGGGACAGGGCGCTGAAAAACTGTTTTTT
CDR3 protein: CASSPRGQGAEKLFF